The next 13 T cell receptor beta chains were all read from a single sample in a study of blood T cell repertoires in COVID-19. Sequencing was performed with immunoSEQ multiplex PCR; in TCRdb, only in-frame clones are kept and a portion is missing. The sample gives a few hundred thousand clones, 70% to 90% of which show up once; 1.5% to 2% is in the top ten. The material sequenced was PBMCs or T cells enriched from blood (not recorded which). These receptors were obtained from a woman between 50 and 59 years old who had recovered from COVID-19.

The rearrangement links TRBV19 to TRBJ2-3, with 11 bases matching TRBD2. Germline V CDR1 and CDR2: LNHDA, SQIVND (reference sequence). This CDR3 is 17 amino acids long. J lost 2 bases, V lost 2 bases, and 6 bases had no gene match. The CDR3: CASSIYGLAGTTDTQYF. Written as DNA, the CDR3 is TGTGCCAGTAGTATATACGGACTAGCGGGTACCACAGATACGCAGTATTTT.

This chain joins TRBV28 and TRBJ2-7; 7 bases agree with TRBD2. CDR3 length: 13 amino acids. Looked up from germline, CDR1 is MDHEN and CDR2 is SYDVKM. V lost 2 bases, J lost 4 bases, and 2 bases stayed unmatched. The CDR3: CASSLAGEYEQYF. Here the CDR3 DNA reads TGTGCCAGCAGTTTAGCGGGAGAGTACGAGCAGTACTTC.

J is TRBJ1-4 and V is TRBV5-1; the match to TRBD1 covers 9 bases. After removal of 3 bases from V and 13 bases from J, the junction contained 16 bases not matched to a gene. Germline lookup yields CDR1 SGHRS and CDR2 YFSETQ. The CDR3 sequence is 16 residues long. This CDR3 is CASSSIYKLQGAGLFF. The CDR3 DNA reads TGCGCCAGCAGCTCCATTTATAAGCTACAGGGGGCGGGACTGTTTTTT. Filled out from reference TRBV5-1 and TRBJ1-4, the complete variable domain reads KAGVTQTPRYLIKTRGQQVTLSCSPISGHRSVSWYQQTPGQGLQFLFEYFSETQRNKGNFPGRFSGRQFSNSRSEMNVSTLELGDSALYLCASSSIYKLQGAGLFFGSGTQLSVL.

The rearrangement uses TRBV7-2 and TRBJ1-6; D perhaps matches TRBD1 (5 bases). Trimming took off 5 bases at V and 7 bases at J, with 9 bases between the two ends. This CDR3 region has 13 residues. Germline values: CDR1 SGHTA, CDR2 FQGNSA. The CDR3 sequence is CASSPRQNSPLHF. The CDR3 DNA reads TGTGCCAGCAGCCCCCGACAGAATTCACCCCTCCACTTT.

CDR3 residues: CASSYLTEAFF. The CDR3 DNA follows: TGTGCCAGCAGTTACCTCACTGAAGCTTTCTTT. The chain joins TRBV6-5 to TRBJ1-1; no firm D call. Germline assignment: CDR1 MNHEY and CDR2 SVGAGI. V was shortened by 2 bases and J by 4 bases, with 2 bases between the two germline ends. This CDR3 region has 11 residues.

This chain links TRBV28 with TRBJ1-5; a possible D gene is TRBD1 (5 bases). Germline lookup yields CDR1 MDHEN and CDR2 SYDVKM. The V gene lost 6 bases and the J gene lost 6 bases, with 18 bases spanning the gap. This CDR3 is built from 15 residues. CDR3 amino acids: CASSPWERGGQPQHF. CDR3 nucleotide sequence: TGTGCCAGCAGCCCCTGGGAAAGGGGAGGTCAGCCCCAGCATTTT.

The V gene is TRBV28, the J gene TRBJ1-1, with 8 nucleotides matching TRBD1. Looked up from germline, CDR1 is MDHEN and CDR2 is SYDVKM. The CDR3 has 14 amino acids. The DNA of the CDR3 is TGTGCTACCCGGAGCCCAGGGGGCCGCACTGAAGCTTTCTTT. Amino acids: CATRSPGGRTEAFF.

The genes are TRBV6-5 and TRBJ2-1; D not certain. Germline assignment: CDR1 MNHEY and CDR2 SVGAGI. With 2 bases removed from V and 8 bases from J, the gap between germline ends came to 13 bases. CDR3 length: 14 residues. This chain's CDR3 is CASSYPPSFYEQFF. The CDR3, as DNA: TGTGCCAGCAGTTACCCGCCTAGTTTCTATGAGCAGTTCTTC.

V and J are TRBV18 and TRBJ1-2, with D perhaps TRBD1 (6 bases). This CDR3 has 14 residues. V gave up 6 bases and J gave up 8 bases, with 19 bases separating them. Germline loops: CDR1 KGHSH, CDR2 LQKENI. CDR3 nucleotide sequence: TGTGCCAGCTCCGCGTTGGGGGGGCCAGAAGGCTACACCTTC. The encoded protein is CASSALGGPEGYTF.

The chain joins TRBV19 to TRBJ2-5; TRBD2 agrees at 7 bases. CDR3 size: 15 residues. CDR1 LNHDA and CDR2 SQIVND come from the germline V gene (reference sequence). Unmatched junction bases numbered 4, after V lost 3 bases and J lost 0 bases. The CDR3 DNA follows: TGTGCCAGTAGTATTGTGGGGACTAACCAAGAGACCCAGTACTTC. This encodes CASSIVGTNQETQYF.

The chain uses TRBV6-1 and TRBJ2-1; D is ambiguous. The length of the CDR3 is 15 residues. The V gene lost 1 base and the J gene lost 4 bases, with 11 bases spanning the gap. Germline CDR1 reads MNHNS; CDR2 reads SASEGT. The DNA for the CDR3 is TGTGCCAGCAGTGAAGGAGCAGGATATTACAATGAGCAGTTCTTC. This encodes CASSEGAGYYNEQFF.

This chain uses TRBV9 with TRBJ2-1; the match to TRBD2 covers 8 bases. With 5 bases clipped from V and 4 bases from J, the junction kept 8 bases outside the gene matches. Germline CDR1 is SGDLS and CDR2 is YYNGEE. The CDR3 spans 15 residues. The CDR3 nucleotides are TGTGCCAGCAGTGGTACGGGAGGGGGGTACAATGAGCAGTTCTTC. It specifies CASSGTGGGYNEQFF.

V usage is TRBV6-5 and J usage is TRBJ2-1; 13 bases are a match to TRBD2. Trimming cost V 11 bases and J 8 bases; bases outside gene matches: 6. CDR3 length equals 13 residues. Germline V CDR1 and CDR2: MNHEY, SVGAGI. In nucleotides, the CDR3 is TGTGCCGCCTGGACTAGCGGGAGAGATGAGCAGTTCTTC. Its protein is CAAWTSGRDEQFF.